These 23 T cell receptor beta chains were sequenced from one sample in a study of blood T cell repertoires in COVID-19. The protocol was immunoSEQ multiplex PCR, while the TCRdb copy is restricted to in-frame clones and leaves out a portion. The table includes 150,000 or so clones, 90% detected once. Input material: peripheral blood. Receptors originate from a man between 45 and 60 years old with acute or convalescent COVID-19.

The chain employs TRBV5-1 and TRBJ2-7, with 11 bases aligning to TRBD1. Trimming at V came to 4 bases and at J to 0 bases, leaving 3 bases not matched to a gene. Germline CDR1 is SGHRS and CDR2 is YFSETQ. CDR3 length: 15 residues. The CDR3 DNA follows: TGCGCCAGCAGCGAGGACAGGGGGCACTCCTACGAGCAGTACTTC. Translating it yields CASSEDRGHSYEQYF.

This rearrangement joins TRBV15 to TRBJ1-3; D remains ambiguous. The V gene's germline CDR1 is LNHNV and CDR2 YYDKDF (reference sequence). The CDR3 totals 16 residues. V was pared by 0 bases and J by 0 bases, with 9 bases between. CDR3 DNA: TGTGCCACCAGCAGAGATCGTAGTATCTCTGGAAACACCATATATTTT. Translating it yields CATSRDRSISGNTIYF.

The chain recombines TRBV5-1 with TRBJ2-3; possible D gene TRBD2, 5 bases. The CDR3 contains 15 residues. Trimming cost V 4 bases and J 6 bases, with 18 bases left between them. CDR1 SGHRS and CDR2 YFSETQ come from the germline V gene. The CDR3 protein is CASSPGLAARDTQYF. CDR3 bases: TGCGCCAGCAGCCCCGGACTCGCCGCCAGGGATACGCAGTATTTT.

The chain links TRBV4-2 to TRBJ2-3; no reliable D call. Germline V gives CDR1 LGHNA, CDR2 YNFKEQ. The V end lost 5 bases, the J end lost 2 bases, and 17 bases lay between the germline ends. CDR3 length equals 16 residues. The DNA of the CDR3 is TGTGCCAGCAGCGTCACCTTTGATTACTTCACAGATACGCAGTATTTT. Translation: CASSVTFDYFTDTQYF.

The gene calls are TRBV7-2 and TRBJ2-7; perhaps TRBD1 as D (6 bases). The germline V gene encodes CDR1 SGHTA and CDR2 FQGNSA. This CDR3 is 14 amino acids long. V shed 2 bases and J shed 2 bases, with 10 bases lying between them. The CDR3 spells CASSLTGNPYEQYV. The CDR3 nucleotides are TGTGCCAGCAGCTTAACAGGGAACCCCTACGAGCAGTACGTC.

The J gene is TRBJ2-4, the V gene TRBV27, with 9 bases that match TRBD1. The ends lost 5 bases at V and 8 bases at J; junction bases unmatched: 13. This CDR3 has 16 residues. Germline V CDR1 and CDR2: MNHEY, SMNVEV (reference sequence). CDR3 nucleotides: TGTGCCAGCAGTACCCTACAGGGGGCGAAGAAAGACATTCAGTACTTC. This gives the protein CASSTLQGAKKDIQYF.

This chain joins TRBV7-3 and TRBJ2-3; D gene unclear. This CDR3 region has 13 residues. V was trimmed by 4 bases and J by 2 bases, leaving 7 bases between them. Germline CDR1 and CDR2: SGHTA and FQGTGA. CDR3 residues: CASSSTATDTQYF. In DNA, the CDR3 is TGTGCCAGCAGCTCAACAGCCACAGATACGCAGTATTTT.

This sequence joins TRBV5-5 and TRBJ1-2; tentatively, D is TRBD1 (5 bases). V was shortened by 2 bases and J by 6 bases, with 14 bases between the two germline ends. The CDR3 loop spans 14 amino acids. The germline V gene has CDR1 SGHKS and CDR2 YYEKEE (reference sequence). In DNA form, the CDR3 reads TGTGCCAGCAGCTTCCGGACGGGGGGAGATGGCTACACCTTC. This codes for CASSFRTGGDGYTF.

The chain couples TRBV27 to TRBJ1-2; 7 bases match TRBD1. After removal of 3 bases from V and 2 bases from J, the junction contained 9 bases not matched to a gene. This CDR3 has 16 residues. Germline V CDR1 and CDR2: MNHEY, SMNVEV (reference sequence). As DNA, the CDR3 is TGTGCCAGCAGTTTTGGTGGTGGGGACAGAAACTATGGCTACACCTTC. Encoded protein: CASSFGGGDRNYGYTF.

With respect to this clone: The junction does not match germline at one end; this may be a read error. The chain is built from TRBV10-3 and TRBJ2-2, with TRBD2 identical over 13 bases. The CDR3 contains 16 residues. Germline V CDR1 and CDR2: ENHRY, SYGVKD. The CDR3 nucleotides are TGTGCCACCAGTCCGGGACTAGCGGGGCGGACCGGGGAGCTGTTTTTT. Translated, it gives CATSPGLAGRTGELFF.

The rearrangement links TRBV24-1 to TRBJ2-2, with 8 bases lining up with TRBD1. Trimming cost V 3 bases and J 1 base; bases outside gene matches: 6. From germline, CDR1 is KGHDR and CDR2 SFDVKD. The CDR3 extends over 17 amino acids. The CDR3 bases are TGTGCCACCAGTGATGCGCAGGGGGCGCGGAACACCGGGGAGCTGTTTTTT. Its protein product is CATSDAQGARNTGELFF.

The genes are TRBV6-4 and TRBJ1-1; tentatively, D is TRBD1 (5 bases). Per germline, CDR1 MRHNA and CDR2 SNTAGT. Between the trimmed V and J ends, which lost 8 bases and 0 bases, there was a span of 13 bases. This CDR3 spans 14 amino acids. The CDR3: CASRATGMNTEAFF. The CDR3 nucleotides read TGTGCCAGCCGGGCAACAGGTATGAACACTGAAGCTTTCTTT.

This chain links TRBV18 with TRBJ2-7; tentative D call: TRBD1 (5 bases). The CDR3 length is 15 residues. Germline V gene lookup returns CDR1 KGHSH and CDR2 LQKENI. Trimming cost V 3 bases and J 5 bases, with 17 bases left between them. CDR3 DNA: TGTGCCAGCTCACCGTTGGGGCTAAGGGTTGACGAGCAGTACTTC. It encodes CASSPLGLRVDEQYF.

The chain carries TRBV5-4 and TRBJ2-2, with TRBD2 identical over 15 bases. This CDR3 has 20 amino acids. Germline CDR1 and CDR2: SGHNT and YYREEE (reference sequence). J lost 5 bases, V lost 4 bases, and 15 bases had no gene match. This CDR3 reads CASSRRLGLAGGKGTGELFF. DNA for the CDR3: TGTGCCAGCAGCCGCCGTCTGGGACTAGCGGGAGGAAAAGGAACCGGGGAGCTGTTTTTT.

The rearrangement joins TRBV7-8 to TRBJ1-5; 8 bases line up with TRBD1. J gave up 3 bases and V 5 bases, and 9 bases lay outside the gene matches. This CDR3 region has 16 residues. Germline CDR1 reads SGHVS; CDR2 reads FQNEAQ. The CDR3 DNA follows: TGTGCCAGCAGCCCCGGGACAGGCCTAATCAATCAGCCCCAGCATTTT. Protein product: CASSPGTGLINQPQHF.

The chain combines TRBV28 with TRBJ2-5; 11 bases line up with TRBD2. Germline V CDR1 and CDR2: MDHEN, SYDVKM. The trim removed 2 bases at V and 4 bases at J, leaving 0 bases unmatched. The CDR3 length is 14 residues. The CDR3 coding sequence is TGTGCCAGCAGTTTAACTAGCGGGAGAGAGACCCAGTACTTC. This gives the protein CASSLTSGRETQYF.

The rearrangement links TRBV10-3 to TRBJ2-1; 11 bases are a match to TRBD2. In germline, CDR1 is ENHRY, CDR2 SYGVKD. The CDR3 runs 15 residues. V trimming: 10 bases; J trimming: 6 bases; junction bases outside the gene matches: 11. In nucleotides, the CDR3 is TGTGCCACCGGAGCTAGCGGGAGGCCCGGCAATGAGCAGTTCTTC. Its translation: CATGASGRPGNEQFF.

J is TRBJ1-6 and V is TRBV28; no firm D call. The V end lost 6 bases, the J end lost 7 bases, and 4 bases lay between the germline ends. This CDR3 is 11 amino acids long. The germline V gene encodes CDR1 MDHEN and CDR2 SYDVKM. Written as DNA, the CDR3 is TGTGCCAGCAGCTACAATTCACCCCTCCACTTT. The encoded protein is CASSYNSPLHF.

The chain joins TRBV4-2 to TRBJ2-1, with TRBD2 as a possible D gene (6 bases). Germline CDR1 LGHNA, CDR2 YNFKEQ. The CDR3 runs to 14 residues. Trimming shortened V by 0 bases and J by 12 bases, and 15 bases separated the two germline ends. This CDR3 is CASSQELAFKRQFF. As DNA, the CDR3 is TGTGCCAGCAGCCAAGAACTAGCCTTCAAGAGGCAGTTCTTC.

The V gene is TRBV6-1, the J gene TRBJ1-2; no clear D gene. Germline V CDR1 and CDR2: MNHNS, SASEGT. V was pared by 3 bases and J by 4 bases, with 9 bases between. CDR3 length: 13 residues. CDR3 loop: CASSDPNIYGYTF. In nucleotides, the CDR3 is TGTGCCAGCAGTGACCCGAACATCTATGGCTACACCTTC.

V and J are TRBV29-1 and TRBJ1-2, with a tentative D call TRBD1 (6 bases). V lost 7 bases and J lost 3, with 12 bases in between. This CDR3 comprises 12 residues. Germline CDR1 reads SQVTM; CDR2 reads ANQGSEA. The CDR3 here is CSAYRVDYGYTF. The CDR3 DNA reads TGCAGCGCCTACAGGGTGGACTATGGCTACACCTTC.

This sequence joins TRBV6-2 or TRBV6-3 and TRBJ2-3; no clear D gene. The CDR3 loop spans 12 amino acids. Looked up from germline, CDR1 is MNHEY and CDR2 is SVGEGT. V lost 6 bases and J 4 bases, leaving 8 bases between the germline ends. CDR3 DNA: TGTGCCAGCAGCACATTGGCAGATACGCAGTATTTT. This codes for CASSTLADTQYF.

CDR3 residues: CASQGWDNLYEQYF. The CDR3 coding sequence is TGTGCCAGTCAAGGCTGGGACAACCTCTACGAGCAGTACTTC. J is TRBJ2-7 and V is TRBV6-5, with D possibly matching TRBD1 (6 bases). The CDR3 is made up of 14 amino acids. Trimming left V 9 bases short and J 3 bases short, with 18 bases between. Germline V CDR1 and CDR2: MNHEY, SVGAGI.